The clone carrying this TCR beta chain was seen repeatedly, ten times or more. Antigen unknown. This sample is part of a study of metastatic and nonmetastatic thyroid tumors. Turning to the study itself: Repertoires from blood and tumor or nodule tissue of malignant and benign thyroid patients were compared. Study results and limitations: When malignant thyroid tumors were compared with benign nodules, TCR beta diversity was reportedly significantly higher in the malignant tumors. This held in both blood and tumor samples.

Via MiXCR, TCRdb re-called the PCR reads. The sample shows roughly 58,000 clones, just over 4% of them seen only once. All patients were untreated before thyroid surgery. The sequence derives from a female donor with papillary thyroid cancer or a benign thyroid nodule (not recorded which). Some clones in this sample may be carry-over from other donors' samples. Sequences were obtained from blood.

CDR3: CASSRGHPFRSNQPQHF. CDR3 in DNA: TGTGCCAGCAGTAGGGGGCACCCCTTCCGTAGCAATCAGCCCCAGCATTTT. The chain has TRBV2 and TRBJ1-5, with TRBD1 matching over 7 bases. V was pared by 5 bases and J by 0 bases, with 10 bases of the junction left unmatched. CDR1 is SNHLY, CDR2 FYNNEI, per germline. The CDR3 loop spans 17 amino acids.